This T cell receptor (beta chain) was obtained from a study of shared clonotypes between healthy human individuals. This CDR3 contains 15 residues. Per the germline V gene, CDR1 is KGHSH and CDR2 is LQKENI. After removal of 6 bases from V and 4 bases from J, the junction contained 7 bases not matched to a gene. Sequencing used immunoSEQ multiplex PCR; TCRdb keeps in-frame clones, though not all of them. This sample has 700,000 to 950,000 clones, with about 96% found just once. CD45RO-negative CD8 cells positively selected for CCR7 made up the naive population, which excluded terminally differentiated effector memory CD45RA+ cells.

The sequenced sample consisted of naive CD8+ T cells sorted from blood. This clonotype originated in a man aged 30 to 39 in good health. The rearrangement links TRBV18 to TRBJ1-5; 9 bases map to TRBD1. CDR3 sequence (DNA): TGTGCCAGCTCGGCCGGGACAGGGTTTAATCAGCCCCAGCATTTT. It codes for CASSAGTGFNQPQHF.